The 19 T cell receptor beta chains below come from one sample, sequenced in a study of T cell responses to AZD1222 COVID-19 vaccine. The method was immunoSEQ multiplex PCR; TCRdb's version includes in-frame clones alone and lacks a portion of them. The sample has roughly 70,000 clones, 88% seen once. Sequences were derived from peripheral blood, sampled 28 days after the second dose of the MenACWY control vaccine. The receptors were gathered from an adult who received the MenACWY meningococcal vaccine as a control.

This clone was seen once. The CDR3 protein is CASSISRDRGNQPQHF. As DNA, the CDR3 is TGTGCCAGTAGTATATCTAGGGACCGTGGTAATCAGCCCCAGCATTTT. The chain links TRBV19 to TRBJ1-5, with D perhaps TRBD1 (5 bases). Trimming took 2 bases from V and 4 from J, leaving 15 bases between them. Germline CDR1 reads LNHDA; CDR2 reads SQIVND (reference sequence). The CDR3 is 16 residues long.

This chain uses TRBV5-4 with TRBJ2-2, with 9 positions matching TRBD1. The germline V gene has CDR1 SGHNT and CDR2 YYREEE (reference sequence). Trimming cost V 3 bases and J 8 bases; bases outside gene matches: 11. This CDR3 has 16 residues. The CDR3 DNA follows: TGTGCCAGCAGCTCGGGGACAGGGCTTAATTTTGGGGAGCTGTTTTTT. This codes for CASSSGTGLNFGELFF.

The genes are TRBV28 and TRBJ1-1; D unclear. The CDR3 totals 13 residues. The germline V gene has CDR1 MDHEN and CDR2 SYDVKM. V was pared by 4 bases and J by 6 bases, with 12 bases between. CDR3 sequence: CASSSPTFAEAFF. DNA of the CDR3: TGTGCCAGCAGTTCCCCAACTTTCGCTGAAGCTTTCTTT.

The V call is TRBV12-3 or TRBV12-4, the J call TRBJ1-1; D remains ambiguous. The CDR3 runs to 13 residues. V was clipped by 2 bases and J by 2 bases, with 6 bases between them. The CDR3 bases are TGTGCCAGCAGTTTAAGGTTTAACACTGAAGCTTTCTTT. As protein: CASSLRFNTEAFF.

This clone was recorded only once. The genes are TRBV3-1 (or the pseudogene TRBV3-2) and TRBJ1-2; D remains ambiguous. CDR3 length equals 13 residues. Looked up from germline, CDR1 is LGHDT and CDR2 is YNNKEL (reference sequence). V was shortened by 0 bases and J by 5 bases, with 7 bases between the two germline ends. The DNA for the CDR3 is TGTGCCAGCAGCCAAGAGAAGGAGTATGGCTACACCTTC. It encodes CASSQEKEYGYTF.

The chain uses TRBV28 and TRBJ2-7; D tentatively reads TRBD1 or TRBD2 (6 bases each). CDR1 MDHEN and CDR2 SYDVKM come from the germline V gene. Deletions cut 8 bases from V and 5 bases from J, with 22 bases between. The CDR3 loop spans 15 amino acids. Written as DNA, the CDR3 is TGTGCCAGCTCCGTTTCGGGAGTAAAGGGGGACGAGCAGTACTTC. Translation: CASSVSGVKGDEQYF.

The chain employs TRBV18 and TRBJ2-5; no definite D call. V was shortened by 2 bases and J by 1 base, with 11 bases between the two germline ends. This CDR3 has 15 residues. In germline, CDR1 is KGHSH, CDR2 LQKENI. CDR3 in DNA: TGTGCCAGCTCACCAATGGAAGGAATCCAAGAGACCCAGTACTTC. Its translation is CASSPMEGIQETQYF. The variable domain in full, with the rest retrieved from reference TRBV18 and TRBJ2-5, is NAGVMQNPRHLVRRRGQEARLRCSPMKGHSHVYWYRQLPEEGLKFMVYLQKENIIDESGMPKERFSAEFPKEGPSILRIQQVVRGDSAAYFCASSPMEGIQETQYFGPGTRLLVL.

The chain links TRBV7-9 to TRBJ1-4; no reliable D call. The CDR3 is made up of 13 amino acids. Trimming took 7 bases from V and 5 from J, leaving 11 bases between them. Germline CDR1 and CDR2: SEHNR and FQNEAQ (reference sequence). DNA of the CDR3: TGTGCCAGCACCCGAGGACTCAATGAAAAACTGTTTTTT. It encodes CASTRGLNEKLFF.

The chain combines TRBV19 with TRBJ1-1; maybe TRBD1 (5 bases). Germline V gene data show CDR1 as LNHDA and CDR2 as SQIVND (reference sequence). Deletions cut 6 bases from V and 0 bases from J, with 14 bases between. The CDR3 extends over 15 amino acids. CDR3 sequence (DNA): TGTGCCAGTAGATTCAGCGGGGGATTGAACACTGAAGCTTTCTTT. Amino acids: CASRFSGGLNTEAFF. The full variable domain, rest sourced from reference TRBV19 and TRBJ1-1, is DGGITQSPKYLFRKEGQNVTLSCEQNLNHDAMYWYRQDPGQGLRLIYYSQIVNDFQKGDIAEGYSVSREKKESFPLTVTSAQKNPTAFYLCASRFSGGLNTEAFFGQGTRLTVV.

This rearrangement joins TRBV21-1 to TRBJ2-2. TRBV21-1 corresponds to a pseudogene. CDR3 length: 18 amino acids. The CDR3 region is CASSKGPGSGPTTGELFF. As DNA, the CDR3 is TGTGCCAGCAGCAAAGGCCCGGGTTCGGGGCCCACCACCGGGGAGCTGTTTTTT.

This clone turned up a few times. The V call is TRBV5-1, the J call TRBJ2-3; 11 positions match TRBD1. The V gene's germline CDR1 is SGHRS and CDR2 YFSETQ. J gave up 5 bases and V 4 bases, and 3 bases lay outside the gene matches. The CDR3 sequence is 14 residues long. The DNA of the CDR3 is TGCGCCAGCAGCCCTGGGACAGGGGGAGATACGCAGTATTTT. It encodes CASSPGTGGDTQYF.

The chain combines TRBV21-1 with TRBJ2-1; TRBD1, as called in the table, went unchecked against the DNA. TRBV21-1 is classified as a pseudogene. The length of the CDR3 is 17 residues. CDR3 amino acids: CASSWVLGDRENNEQFF. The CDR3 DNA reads TGTGCCAGCAGCTGGGTTCTAGGGGACAGGGAAAACAATGAGCAGTTCTTC.

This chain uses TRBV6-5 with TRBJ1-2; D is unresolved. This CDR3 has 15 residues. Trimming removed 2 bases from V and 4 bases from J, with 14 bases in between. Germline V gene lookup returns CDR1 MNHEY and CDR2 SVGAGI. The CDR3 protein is CASSYSLGRPYGYTF. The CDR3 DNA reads TGTGCCAGCAGTTACAGCCTGGGCAGACCCTATGGCTACACCTTC.

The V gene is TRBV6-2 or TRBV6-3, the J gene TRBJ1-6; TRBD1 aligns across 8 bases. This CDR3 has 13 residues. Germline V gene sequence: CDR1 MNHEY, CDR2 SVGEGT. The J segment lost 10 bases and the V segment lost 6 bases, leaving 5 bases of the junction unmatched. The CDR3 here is CASSPPGGSPLHF. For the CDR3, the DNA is TGTGCCAGCAGCCCTCCAGGGGGCTCACCCCTCCACTTT.

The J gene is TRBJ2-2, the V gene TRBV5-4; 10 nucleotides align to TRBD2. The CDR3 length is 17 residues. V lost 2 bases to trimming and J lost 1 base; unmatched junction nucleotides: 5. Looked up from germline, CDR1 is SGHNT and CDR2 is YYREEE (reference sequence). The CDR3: CASSLPGTSENTGELFF. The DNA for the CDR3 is TGTGCCAGCAGCTTACCCGGGACTAGCGAGAACACCGGGGAGCTGTTTTTT.

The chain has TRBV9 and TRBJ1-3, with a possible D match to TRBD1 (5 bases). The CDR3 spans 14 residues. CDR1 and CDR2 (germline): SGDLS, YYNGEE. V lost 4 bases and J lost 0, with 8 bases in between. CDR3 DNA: TGTGCCAGCAGCCCAGGGAACTCTGGAAACACCATATATTTT. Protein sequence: CASSPGNSGNTIYF.

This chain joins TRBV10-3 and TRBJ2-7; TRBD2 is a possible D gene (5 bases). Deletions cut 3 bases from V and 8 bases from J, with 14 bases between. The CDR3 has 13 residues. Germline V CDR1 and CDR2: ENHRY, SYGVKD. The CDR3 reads CAISDTGIRKQYF. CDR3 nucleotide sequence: TGTGCCATCAGTGATACCGGGATCCGAAAGCAGTACTTC.

CDR3 DNA sequence: TGTGCCAGCAGCTTAAGCAATCAGCCCCAGCATTTT. Translation gives CASSLSNQPQHF. The chain couples TRBV7-2 to TRBJ1-5; no clear D. The germline V gene has CDR1 SGHTA and CDR2 FQGNSA. The CDR3 runs to 12 residues. V was clipped by 2 bases and J by 1 base, with 0 bases between them.

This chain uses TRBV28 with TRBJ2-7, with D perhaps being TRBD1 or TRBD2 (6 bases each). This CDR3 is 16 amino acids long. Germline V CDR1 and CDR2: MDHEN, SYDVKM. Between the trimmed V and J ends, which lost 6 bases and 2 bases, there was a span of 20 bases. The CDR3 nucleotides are TGTGCCAGCAGCCATGGGCCGGGGGCCTCCACCTACGAGCAGTACTTC. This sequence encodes CASSHGPGASTYEQYF.